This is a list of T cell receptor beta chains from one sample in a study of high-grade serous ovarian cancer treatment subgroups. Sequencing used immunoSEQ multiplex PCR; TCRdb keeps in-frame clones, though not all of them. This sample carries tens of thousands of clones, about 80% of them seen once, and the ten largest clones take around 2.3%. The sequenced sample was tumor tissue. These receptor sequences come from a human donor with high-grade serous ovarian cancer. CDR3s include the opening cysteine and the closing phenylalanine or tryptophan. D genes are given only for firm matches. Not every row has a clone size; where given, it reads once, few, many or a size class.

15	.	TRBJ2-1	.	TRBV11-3	TGTGCCAGCAGCTTAGATCATGAGGGTCTAACTGAGCAGTTCTTC	CASSLDHEGLTEQFF
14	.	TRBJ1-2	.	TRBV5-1	TGCGCCAGCAGCTTGGATGACGGACCCTATGGCTACACCTTC	CASSLDDGPYGYTF
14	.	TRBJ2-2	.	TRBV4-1	TGCGCCACCTCGGCTGCAGGGGTCACCGGGGAGCTGTTTTTT	CATSAAGVTGELFF
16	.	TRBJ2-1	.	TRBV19	TGTGCCACCAGCGAGACTCCCGGGATTCCCTCCAATGAGCAGTTCTTC	CATSETPGIPSNEQFF
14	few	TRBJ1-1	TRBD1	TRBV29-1	TGCAGCGTTGAAGCCGGGACAGGGAACACTGAAGCTTTCTTT	CSVEAGTGNTEAFF
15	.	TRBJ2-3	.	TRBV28	TGTGCCAGCAGTTCGCCGCGGATGGGAACAGATACGCAGTATTTT	CASSSPRMGTDTQYF
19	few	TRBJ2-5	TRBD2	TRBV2	TGTGCCAGCAGTTTATACGAGGGGTTGGGACTACATGGTAGGGAGACCCAGTACTTC	CASSLYEGLGLHGRETQYF
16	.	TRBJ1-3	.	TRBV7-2	TGTGCCAGCAGCGTCTCCGGGACATCCTCTGGAAACACCATATATTTT	CASSVSGTSSGNTIYF
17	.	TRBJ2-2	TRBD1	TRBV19	TGTGCCAGTAACTCGGGTGGACAGGGGGCAAGCACCGGGGAGCTGTTTTTT	CASNSGGQGASTGELFF
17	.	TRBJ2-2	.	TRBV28	TGTGCCAGCAGTTTATGGCAGATTCTCGGCGGTTCAGGGGAGCTGTTTTTT	CASSLWQILGGSGELFF
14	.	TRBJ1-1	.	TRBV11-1	TGTGCCAGCAGCTTATTCTCGGAGAACACTGAAGCTTTCTTT	CASSLFSENTEAFF
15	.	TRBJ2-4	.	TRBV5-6	TGTGCCAGCAGCCGTACAAACAAGATGGAGGACATTCAGTACTTC	CASSRTNKMEDIQYF
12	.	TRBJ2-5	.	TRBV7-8	TGTGCCAGCAGCTTTAATCGGGAGACCCAGTACTTC	CASSFNRETQYF
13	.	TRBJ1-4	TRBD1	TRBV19	TGTGCCAGTAGTACGGTGGACAGGGGTAGACTGTTTTTT	CASSTVDRGRLFF
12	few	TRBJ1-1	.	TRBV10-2	TGCGCCAGCAGTGGAGAGGAGTCTGAAGCTTTCTTT	CASSGEESEAFF
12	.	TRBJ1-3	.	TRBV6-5	TGTGCCAGCTCCCAGGGCAGAAACACCATATATTTT	CASSQGRNTIYF
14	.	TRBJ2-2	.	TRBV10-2	TGCGCCAGCGGGTCTGGAGCGAACACCGGGGAGCTGTTTTTT	CASGSGANTGELFF
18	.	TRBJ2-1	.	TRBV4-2	TGTGCCAGCAGCCAAGATAGCATCCTGGACTACTTATACAATGAGCAGTTCTTC	CASSQDSILDYLYNEQFF
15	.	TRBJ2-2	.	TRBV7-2	TGTGCCAGCAGCCCCGGGTCGGGGCTGGCCGGGGAGCTGTTTTTT	CASSPGSGLAGELFF
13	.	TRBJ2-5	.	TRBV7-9	TGTGCCAGCAGCCCCTATAGAGCGGAGACCCAGTACTTC	CASSPYRAETQYF
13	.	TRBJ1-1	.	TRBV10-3	TGTGCCTCAGGACAGCTAAAAAACACTGAAGCTTTCTTT	CASGQLKNTEAFF
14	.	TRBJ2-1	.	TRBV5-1	TGCGCCAGCAGCTTGGGACTGCCGGACAATGAGCAGTTCTTC	CASSLGLPDNEQFF
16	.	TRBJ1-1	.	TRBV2	TGTGCCAGCAGTTTTCGCCGGGAACCAAGGGCCACTGAAGCTTTCTTT	CASSFRREPRATEAFF
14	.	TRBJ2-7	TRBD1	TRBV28	TGTGCCAGCAGCCCCGGGACAGTAATCTACGAGCAGTACTTC	CASSPGTVIYEQYF
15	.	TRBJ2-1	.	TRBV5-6	TGTGCCAGCGCCAGGGAGTTGAGCTCCTACAATGAGCAGTTCTTC	CASARELSSYNEQFF
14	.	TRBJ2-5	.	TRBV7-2	TGTGCCAGCAGCTTCCTAGACACCAAAGAGACCCAGTACTTC	CASSFLDTKETQYF
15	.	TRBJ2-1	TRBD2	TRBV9	TGTGCCAGCAGCTTTAGCGGGAGGGCCACGGATGAGCAGTTCTTC	CASSFSGRATDEQFF
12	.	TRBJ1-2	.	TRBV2	TGTGCCAGCAGCACCACCCTCTATGGCTACACCTTC	CASSTTLYGYTF
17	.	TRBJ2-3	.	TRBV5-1	TGCGCCAGCAGCCCTACTCCGGGGCTAAAGGGCACAGATACGCAGTATTTT	CASSPTPGLKGTDTQYF
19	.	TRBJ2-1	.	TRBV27	TGTGCCAGCAGTTTATCGGGGTTGAGGAGCTTACGCTCCTACAATGAGCAGTTCTTC	CASSLSGLRSLRSYNEQFF